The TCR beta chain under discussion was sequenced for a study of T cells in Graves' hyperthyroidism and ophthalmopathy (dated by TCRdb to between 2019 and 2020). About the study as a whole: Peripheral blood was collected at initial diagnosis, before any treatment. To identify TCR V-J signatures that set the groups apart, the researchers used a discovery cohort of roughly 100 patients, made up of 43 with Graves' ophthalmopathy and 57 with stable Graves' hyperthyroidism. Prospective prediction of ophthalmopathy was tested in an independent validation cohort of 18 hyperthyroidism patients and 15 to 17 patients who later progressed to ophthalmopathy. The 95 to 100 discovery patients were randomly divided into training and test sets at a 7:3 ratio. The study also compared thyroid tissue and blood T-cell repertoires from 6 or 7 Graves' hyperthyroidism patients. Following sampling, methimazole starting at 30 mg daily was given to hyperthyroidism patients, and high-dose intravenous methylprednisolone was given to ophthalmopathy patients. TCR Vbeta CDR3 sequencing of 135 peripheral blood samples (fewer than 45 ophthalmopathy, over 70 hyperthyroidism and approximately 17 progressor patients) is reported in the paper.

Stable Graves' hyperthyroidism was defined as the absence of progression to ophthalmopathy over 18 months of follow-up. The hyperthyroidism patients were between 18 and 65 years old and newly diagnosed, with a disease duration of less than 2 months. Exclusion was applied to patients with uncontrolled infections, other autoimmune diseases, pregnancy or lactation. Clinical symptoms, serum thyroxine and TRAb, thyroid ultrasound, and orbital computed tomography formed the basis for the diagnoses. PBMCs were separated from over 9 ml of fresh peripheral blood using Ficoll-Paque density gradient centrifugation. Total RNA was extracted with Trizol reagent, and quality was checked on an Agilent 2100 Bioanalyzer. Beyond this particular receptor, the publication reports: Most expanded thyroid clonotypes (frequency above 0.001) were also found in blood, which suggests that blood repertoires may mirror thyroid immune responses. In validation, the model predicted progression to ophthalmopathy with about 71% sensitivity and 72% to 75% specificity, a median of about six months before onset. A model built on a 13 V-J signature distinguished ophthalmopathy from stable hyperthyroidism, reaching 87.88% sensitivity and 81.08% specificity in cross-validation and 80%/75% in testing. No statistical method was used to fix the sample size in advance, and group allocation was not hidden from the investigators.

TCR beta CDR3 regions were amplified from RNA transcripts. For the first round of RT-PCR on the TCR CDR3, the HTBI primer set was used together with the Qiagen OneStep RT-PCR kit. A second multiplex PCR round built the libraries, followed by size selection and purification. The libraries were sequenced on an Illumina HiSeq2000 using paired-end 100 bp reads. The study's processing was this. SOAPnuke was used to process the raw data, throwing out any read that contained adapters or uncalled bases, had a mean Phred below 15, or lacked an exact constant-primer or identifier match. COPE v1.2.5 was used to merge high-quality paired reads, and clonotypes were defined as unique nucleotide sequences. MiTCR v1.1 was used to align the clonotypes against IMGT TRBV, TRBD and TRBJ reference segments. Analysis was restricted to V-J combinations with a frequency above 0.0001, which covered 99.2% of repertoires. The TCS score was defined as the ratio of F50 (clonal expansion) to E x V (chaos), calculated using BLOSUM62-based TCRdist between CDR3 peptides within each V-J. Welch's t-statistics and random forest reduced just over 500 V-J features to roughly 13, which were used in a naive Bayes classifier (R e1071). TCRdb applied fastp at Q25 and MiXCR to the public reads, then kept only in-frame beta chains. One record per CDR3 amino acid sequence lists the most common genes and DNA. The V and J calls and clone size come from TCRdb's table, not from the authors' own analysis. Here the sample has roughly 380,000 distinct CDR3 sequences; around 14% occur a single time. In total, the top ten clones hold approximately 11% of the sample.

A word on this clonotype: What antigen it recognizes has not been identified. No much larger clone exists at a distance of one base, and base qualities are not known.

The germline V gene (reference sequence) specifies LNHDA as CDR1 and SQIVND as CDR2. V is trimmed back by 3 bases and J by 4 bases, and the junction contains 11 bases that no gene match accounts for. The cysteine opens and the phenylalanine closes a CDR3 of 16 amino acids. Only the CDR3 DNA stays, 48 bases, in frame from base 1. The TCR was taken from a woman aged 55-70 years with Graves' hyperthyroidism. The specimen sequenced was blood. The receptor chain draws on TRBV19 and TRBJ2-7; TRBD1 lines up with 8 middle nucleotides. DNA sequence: TGTGCCAGTAGTATCGGCACCGGACAGGGAAGGTACGAGCAGTACTTC. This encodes CASSIGTGQGRYEQYF.